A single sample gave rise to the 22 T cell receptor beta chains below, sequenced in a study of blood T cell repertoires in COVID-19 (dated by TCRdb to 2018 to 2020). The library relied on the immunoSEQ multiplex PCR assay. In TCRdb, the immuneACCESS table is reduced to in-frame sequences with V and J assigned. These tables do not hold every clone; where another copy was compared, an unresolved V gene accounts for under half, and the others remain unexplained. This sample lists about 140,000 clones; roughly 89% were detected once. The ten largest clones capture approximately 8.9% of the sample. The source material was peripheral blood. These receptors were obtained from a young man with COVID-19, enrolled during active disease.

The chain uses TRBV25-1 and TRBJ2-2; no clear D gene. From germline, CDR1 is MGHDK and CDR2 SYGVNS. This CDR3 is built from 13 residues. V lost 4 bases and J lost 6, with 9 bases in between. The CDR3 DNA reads TGTGCCAGCAGTGCGCCCAGTTCCGGGGAGCTGTTTTTT. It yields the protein CASSAPSSGELFF.

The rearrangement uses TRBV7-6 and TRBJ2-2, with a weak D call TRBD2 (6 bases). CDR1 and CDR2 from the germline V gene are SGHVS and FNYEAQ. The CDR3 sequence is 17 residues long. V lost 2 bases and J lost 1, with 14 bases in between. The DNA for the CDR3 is TGTGCCAGCAGCTTAAGGTCGGGGGATGGGAACACCGGGGAGCTGTTTTTT. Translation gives CASSLRSGDGNTGELFF.

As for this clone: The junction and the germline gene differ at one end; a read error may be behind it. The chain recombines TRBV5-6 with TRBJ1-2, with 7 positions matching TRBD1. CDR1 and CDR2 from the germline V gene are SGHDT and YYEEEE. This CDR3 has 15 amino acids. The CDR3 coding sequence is TGTGCCACCAGCCAGGGGGACGTTAATGACTATGGCTACACCTTC. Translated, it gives CATSQGDVNDYGYTF.

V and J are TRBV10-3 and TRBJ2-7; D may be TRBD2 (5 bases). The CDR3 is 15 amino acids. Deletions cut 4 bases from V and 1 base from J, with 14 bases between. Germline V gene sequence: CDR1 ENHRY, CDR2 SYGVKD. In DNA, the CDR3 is TGTGCCATCAGTGCCTTAGCAGGAGGTTCCTACGAGCAGTACTTC. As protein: CAISALAGGSYEQYF.

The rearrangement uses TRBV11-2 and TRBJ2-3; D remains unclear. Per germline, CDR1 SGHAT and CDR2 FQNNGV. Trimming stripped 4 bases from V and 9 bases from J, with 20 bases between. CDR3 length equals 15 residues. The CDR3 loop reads CASSSGSRYGDTQYF. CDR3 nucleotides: TGTGCCAGCAGCTCCGGCAGCCGTTACGGAGACACGCAGTATTTT.

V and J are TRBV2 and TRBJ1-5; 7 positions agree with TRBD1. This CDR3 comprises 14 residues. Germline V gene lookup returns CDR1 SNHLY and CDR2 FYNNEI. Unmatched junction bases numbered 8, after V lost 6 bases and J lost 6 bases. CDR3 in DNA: TGTGCCAGCAGCAACGACAGGGAACTTCAGCCCCAGCATTTT. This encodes CASSNDRELQPQHF.

CDR3 amino acids: CATPTNRGTNTGELFF. In DNA, the CDR3 is TGTGCCACTCCAACTAACAGGGGCACGAACACCGGGGAGCTGTTTTTT. The chain combines TRBV7-9 with TRBJ2-2, with TRBD1 matching over 7 bases. CDR1 and CDR2 from the germline V gene are SEHNR and FQNEAQ (reference sequence). The J segment lost 0 bases and the V segment lost 10 bases, leaving 11 bases of the junction unmatched. This CDR3 comprises 16 residues.

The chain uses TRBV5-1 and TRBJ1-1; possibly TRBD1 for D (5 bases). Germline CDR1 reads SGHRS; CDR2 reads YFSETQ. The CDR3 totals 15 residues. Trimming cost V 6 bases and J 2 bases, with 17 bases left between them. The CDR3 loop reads CASIARAGPNTEAFF. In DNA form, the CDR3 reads TGCGCCAGCATTGCCCGGGCGGGACCAAACACTGAAGCTTTCTTT.

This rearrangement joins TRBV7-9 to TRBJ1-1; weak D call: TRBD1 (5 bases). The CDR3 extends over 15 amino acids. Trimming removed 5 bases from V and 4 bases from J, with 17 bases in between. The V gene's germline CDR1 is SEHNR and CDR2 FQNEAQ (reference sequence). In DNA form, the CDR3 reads TGTGCCAGCAGCCTCATAAGGGGTTCGGGCACTGAAGCTTTCTTT. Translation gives CASSLIRGSGTEAFF.

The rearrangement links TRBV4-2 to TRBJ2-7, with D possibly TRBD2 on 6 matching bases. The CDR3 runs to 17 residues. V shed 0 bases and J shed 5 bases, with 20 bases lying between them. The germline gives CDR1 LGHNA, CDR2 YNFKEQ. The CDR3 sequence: CASSQDPAGNLKNEQYF. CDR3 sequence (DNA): TGTGCCAGCAGCCAAGATCCCGCGGGAAATCTTAAGAACGAGCAGTACTTC.

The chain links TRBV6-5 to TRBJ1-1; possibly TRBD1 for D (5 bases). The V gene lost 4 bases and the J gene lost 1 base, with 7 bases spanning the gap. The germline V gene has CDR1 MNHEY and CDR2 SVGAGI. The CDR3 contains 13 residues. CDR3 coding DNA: TGTGCCAGCAGTTCGACAGCGAACACTGAAGCTTTCTTT. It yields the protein CASSSTANTEAFF.

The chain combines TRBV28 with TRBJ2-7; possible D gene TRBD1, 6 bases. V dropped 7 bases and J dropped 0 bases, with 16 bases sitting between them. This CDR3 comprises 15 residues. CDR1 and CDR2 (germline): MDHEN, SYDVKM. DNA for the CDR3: TGTGCCAGCAACTCAGGGGTCCTGAGCTCCTACGAGCAGTACTTC. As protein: CASNSGVLSSYEQYF.

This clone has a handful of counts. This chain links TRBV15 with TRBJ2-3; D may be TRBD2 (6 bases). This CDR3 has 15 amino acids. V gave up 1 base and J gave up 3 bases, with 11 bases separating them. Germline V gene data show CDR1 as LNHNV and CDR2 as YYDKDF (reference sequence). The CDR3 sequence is CATSRAQGGTDTQYF. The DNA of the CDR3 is TGTGCCACCAGCAGAGCGCAGGGAGGAACAGATACGCAGTATTTT.

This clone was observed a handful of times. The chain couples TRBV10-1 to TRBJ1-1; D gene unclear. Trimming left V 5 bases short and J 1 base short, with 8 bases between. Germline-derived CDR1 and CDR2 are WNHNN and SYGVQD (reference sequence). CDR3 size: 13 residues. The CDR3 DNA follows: TGCGCCAGCAGTCCTACTCAGAACACTGAAGCTTTCTTT. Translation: CASSPTQNTEAFF.

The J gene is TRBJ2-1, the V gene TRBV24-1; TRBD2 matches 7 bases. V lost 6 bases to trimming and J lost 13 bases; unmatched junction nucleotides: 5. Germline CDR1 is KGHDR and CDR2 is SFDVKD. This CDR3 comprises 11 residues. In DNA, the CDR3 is TGTGCCACCAGTTGGGGGGGTGACCAGTTCTTC. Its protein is CATSWGGDQFF.

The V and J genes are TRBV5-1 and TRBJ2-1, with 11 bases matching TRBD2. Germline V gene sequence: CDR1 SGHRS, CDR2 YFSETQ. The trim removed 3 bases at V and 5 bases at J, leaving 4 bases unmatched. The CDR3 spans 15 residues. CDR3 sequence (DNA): TGCGCCAGCAGCTCGATAGCGGGAGGGCACAATGAGCAGTTCTTC. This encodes CASSSIAGGHNEQFF. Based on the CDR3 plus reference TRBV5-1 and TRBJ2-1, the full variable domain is KAGVTQTPRYLIKTRGQQVTLSCSPISGHRSVSWYQQTPGQGLQFLFEYFSETQRNKGNFPGRFSGRQFSNSRSEMNVSTLELGDSALYLCASSSIAGGHNEQFFGPGTRLTVL.

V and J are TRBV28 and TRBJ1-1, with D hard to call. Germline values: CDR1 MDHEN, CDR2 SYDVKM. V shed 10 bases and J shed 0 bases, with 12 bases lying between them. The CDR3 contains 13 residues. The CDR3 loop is CATLRFMNTEAFF. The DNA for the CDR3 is TGTGCCACCCTCAGGTTCATGAACACTGAAGCTTTCTTT.

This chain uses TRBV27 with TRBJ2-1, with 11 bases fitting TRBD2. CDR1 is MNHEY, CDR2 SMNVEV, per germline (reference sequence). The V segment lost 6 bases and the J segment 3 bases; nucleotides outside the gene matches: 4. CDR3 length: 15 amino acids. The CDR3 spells CASRRGTSGYNEQFF. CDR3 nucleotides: TGTGCCAGCAGACGAGGGACTAGCGGCTACAATGAGCAGTTCTTC.

For the CDR3, the DNA is TGTGCCAGCCTTGTACCCGGTAATGGCTACACCTTC. This codes for CASLVPGNGYTF. The genes are TRBV28 and TRBJ1-2; D remains unclear. The V gene's germline CDR1 is MDHEN and CDR2 SYDVKM. The CDR3 has 12 amino acids. Trimming took 8 bases from V and 6 from J, leaving 13 bases between them.

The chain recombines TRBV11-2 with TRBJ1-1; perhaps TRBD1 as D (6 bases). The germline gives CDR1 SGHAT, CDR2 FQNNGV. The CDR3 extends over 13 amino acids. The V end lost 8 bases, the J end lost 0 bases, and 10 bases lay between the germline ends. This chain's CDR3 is CASGQQMNTEAFF. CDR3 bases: TGTGCCAGCGGACAGCAGATGAACACTGAAGCTTTCTTT.

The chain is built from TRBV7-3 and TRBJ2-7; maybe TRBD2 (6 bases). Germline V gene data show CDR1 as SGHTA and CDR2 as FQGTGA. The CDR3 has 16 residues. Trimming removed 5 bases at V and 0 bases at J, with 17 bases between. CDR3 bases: TGTGCCAGCAGCCCCCGTGGGGGGACCCCCTCCTACGAGCAGTACTTC. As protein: CASSPRGGTPSYEQYF. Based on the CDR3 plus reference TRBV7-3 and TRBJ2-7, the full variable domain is GAGVSQTPSNKVTEKGKYVELRCDPISGHTALYWYRQSLGQGPEFLIYFQGTGAADDSGLPNDRFFAVRPEGSVSTLKIQRTERGDSAVYLCASSPRGGTPSYEQYFGPGTRLTVT.

This chain's CDR3 is CATYLGDEQYF. The CDR3 DNA is TGTGCCACATACCTCGGGGACGAGCAGTACTTC. V is TRBV10-3 and J is TRBJ2-7; D is possibly TRBD2 (5 bases). Looked up from germline, CDR1 is ENHRY and CDR2 is SYGVKD. V was cut by 10 bases and J by 5 bases, with 12 bases left in between. CDR3 length equals 11 residues.